This T cell receptor beta chain was sequenced during a study of cytomegalovirus exposure and HLA in healthy donors (dated by TCRdb to the late 2010s). As for the study more broadly: In an earlier analysis of several hundred of the donors, under 300 Gb of sequence data and some 100 million unique TCR beta sequences from some 170 million T cells were reported. The number of typed donors differed by locus: about 620-640 for A, B, C, DRB1 and DQB1; approximately 540 for DQA1; 606 for DPA1; and 400 to 480 for DPB1. Every discovery cohort repertoire had been produced on one sequencing platform. The study used immunosequencing to profile the T cell repertoires of hundreds of subjects and linked those repertoires to cytomegalovirus serostatus. Genome-wide SNP genotypes for about three fifths of the roughly 670 donors were used in a later genetic analysis, which treated that subset as a discovery cohort. Alongside the repertoire data, information on donor age, sex, ethnicity and CMV serostatus was compiled. Along with the roughly 670-subject first cohort, a separate validation cohort of around 120 different subjects was used. Among around 400 genotyped donors of the cohort, an average of approximately 230,000 unique TCR beta nucleotide sequences were sequenced per donor, around 20% of them non-productive. The study combined high-throughput TCR immunosequencing, statistical association of individual TCRs with disease status, and machine learning to predict cytomegalovirus infection status. In an earlier analysis of 587 of the donors, high-throughput TCR beta sequencing was used to judge whether each TCR beta V gene segment behaved as functional or pseudogenic. An early release covering roughly 640 HLA-typed donors comprised about 300 gigabases of sequencing data and around 80 million unique TCR sequences. Class I and class II HLA loci were covered by the typing at four-digit resolution. Rather than using new phenotypic data, the later analysis identified candidate immune exposures from TCR beta sequences and from how often those sequences occurred across donors. To study patterns of TCR occurrence, a later analysis re-analyzed previously published TCR beta repertoires from 650 to 750 donors and added high-resolution HLA genotyping. Of the roughly 410 genotyped donors, 75% to 85% were placed in the genetic ancestry cluster associated with self-reported Caucasian donors. Several DR-DQ haplotypes were handled as single units for association and clustering because linkage in the cohort was strong. The study was designed to test whether signatures of past pathogen exposure could be identified by cataloging public T cell receptors.

Results the study describes overall, beyond this receptor: The earlier analysis of 450 to 700 of the donors excluded fewer than 20 rarely observed V segments, including chromosome 9 orphons, because counts were too low. Three of the identified cytomegalovirus-associated TCR beta chains were confirmed in vitro to be specific for cytomegalovirus antigens. Presence/absence analyses assumed roughly uniform sequencing depth across donors, an assumption that may not hold. A group of highly shared sequence variants was considered likely to be a technical artifact of the sequencing pipeline. The study gave a list of more than 150 TCR beta chains associated with cytomegalovirus. Strong co-occurrence of HLA alleles, especially DR and DQ, made assigning TCR associations to individual alleles difficult. The authors suggested that the approach could potentially be extended to other disease states and immunological phenotypes. A further reported finding was that TCR beta sequences accurately predicted the HLA-A and HLA-B alleles for most subjects in the first cohort. According to a later analysis, most CMV-associated TCR beta chains appeared to be HLA-restricted, and the HLA associations seemed to be driven largely by CMV exposure. In a later analysis, HLA-associated TCR beta chains showed more clonal expansion and lower generation probabilities than non-associated chains that were equally common. Most TCR sequences were seen in very few donors, while some public TCRs were found in many individuals. This cohort had only TCR beta chains sequenced, and the lack of alpha or paired-chain data limited which features could be detected. Because some donors lacked HLA typing at each locus, the association tests relied only on the typed subset. Immune exposure information for the cohort was limited to CMV serostatus. Linkage disequilibrium might explain the correlated functional status among segregating V segments, but an unknown experimental factor could not be excluded. In a later analysis, the rate of TCR association differed among HLA loci, with DRB1 alleles having the most associated TCRs and HLA-C alleles having the fewest. According to a later genetic analysis, donors in an Asian-associated ancestry cluster had fewer N-insertions in productive TCRs than the approximately 670-donor mean. A later analysis associated approximately 17,000 TCR beta sequences with specific HLA alleles at a false discovery rate of 0.05. Cytomegalovirus status was reported to be diagnosed by the classifier with high specificity and sensitivity in both the original and validation cohorts. An association between a missense DCLRE1C variant and V-gene and J-gene trimming of TCR beta chains was found in a later genetic analysis and replicated in an independent cohort. In an earlier analysis of around 600 of the donors, most TCR beta V segments were observed in productive rearrangements about 90% or about 30% of the time, broadly matching IMGT annotations. Several of the top co-occurrence clusters appeared to be linked to parvovirus B19, influenza, CMV and Epstein-Barr virus, according to a later analysis.

The library was built by means of the immunoSEQ multiplex PCR assay. For the multiplex PCR, a mixture combining 60 forward primers for TCR Vbeta segments and 13 reverse primers for TCR Jbeta segments was used. The CDR3 region of rearranged TCR beta genes was amplified from genomic DNA by a multiplex PCR assay. The amplified TCR beta libraries were sequenced on the Illumina HiSeq System as 87-base-pair reads. The published analysis was carried out like this. A later analysis tallied tens of millions of unique TCR beta chains across the roughly 610 repertoires, and about 10 million of those chains were shared by two or more donors. Raw reads were error-corrected and collapsed into unique sequences with a nearest-neighbor algorithm that merged closely related sequences to remove PCR and sequencing errors. Alignment of CDR3 sequences to IMGT reference sequences was used to assign V, D and J gene segments. Each retained sequence needed at least a six-nucleotide match to both a V gene segment and a J gene segment. Rearrangements were classified as productive when the CDR3 lacked stop codons and remained in frame with V and J, and all other rearrangements were classified as non-productive. CDR3 was defined by IMGT convention, running from the second conserved V-encoded cysteine to the conserved J-encoded phenylalanine. The earlier analysis of 587 of the donors excluded sequences that lacked an unambiguous match to a single V gene segment. An earlier analysis of fewer than 750 of the donors called V segments functional above 56.7% productive rearrangements and segregating when the between-donor standard deviation exceeded 5%. A statistical classification framework was built to diagnose cytomegalovirus status from the catalog of TCR beta chain sequences. A later analysis assigned V and J genes by comparing TCR nucleotide sequences with IMGT/GENE-DB human TR gene sequences. Using the TCRdist pipeline, a later analysis assigned CDR3 sequences along with most-parsimonious VDJ recombination scenarios. In a later analysis, each TCR beta chain was defined by its CDR3 amino acid sequence together with its V-gene family, and reads lacking a unique V-gene family were excluded. To address suspected cross-contamination and a sequencing artifact, a later analysis removed 450 to 700 highly shared, low-generation-probability nucleotide sequences. In a later analysis, a clonal expansion index was calculated for each public chain from normalized within-repertoire ranks of inferred template counts. A later analysis computed generation probabilities with a VDJ recombination model fitted to out-of-frame rearrangements, and checked the results against IGoR. In a later analysis, hypergeometric tests were used to score TCR-TCR, TCR-HLA and TCR-CMV co-occurrence, with a repertoire-size bias correction applied to TCR pairs. To estimate false discovery rates, a later analysis permuted the HLA or CMV assignments 20 times. A later analysis grouped co-occurring TCRs with DBSCAN, adding TCRdist sequence similarity when clustering within HLA-allele-positive subsets. Repertoires with fewer than 30,000 or more than 120,000 public chains, plus five repertoires with anomalous nucleotide sharing, were excluded from co-occurrence clustering. The immuneACCESS repertoire file appears here via TCRdb, limited to in-frame rearrangements. These files lack a portion of the clones; in checked studies, under half of the deficit traces to unresolved V genes, and the cause of the others is not known. V and J calls and clone size are given by that table; D and trimming were obtained from the DNA. In all, the sample holds some 120,000 clones, and 75% to 85% of those were seen once. The top ten clones comprise 1% of the sample.

The cohort consisted of approximately 670 healthy bone marrow donors. Cohort members were all nominally healthy when sampled, although unrecorded immune exposures were likely present. The donor tested CMV seronegative and was one of the 352 seronegative cohort members. A peripheral blood sample was collected from each donor, and TCR beta sequencing was performed on peripheral blood mononuclear cells. Genomic DNA extraction from the blood cell samples was performed with the Qiagen DNeasy Blood Extraction Kit. Comment on this clone: The specificity of this receptor is unknown. No base quality values were provided; no much bigger clone lies one nucleotide off.

The material sequenced was PBMCs. This clonotype was sampled from a middle-aged man in good health and CMV-seronegative.

The CDR3 sequence is CASSQRPPTDTQYF. The sequenced DNA is TGTGCCAGCAGCCAGCGGCCCCCCACAGATACGCAGTATTTT. Here the chain combines TRBV7-9 and TRBJ2-3; TRBD2 might be the D gene, on 5 matching bases. The V and J ends are trimmed by 5 bases and 2 bases, leaving 11 bases between them. The CDR3 starts with the cysteine, ends with the phenylalanine, and has 14 residues. Only the CDR3 region is kept as DNA, spanning 42 bases read in frame from base 1. The CDR1 and CDR2 encoded by the germline V gene (reference sequence) are SEHNR and FQNEAQ.